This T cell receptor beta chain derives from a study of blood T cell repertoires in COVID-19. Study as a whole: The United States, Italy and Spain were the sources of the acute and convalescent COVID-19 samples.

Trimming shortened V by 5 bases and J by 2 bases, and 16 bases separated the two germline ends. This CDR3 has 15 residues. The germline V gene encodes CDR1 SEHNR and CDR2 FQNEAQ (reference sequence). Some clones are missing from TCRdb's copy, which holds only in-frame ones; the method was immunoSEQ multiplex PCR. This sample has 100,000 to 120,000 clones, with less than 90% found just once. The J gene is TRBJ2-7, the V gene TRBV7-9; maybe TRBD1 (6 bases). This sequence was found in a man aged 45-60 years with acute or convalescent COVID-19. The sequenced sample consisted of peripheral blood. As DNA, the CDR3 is TGTGCCAGCAGCCGAAACAGGGACGCGGCCTACGAGCAGTACTTC. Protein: CASSRNRDAAYEQYF.